The following is a T cell receptor beta chain sequence with its context. Its specificity is unknown. The data derive from a study of somatic mutations in cytotoxic T cells in rheumatoid arthritis. Study-wide points: Measurement of CD8+ T-cell clonality revealed no significant difference between rheumatoid arthritis patients and age-matched healthy controls. The top CD8+ clone topped 20% of CD8+ cells in about an eighth of the roughly 60 patients.

TCRdb's copy holds only in-frame clones and misses some; the assay was immunoSEQ multiplex PCR. This sample has about 2,400 clones, with 77% found just once. Material: CD8+ T cells sorted from blood. The sequence derives from a man aged 70-80 years with rheumatoid arthritis.

In DNA, the CDR3 is TGTGCCAGCAGTTACTCCGGGACAGGGAACACTGAAGCTTTCTTT. Protein: CASSYSGTGNTEAFF. V usage is TRBV6-5 and J usage is TRBJ1-1; 8 bases fit TRBD1. The CDR3 length is 15 residues. V lost 0 bases, J lost 1 base, and 1 base stayed unmatched. In germline, CDR1 is MNHEY, CDR2 SVGAGI.